These 15 T cell receptor beta chains share one sample of origin, sequenced in a study of blood T cell repertoires in COVID-19. Method: immunoSEQ multiplex PCR; TCRdb's copy keeps in-frame clones and lacks some. This sample has approximately 82,000 clones; 85% to 90% occur once, and the top ten carry 1.2%. The sample consisted of PBMCs or T cells enriched from blood (not recorded which). All receptors come from a woman aged 45-65 years with acute COVID-19.

The CDR3 sequence: CASSTPSWVAEVYNEQFF. DNA for the CDR3: TGTGCCAGCAGCACCCCCTCTTGGGTAGCGGAGGTCTACAATGAGCAGTTCTTC. The J gene is TRBJ2-1, the V gene TRBV7-9; perhaps TRBD2 as D (6 bases). This CDR3 is built from 18 residues. Germline CDR1 and CDR2: SEHNR and FQNEAQ (reference sequence). The V gene lost 5 bases and the J gene lost 3 bases, with 23 bases spanning the gap.

This chain connects TRBV12-3 or TRBV12-4 to TRBJ1-5; D gene ambiguous. Trimming took off 5 bases at V and 4 bases at J, with 9 bases between the two ends. This CDR3 has 13 residues. The CDR3 region has the DNA TGTGCCAGCAGTGGTCAGAATAATCAGCCCCAGCATTTT. Translated: CASSGQNNQPQHF.

The rearrangement uses TRBV24-1 and TRBJ2-3; D might be TRBD2 (5 bases). CDR3 size: 14 residues. Per the germline V gene, CDR1 is KGHDR and CDR2 is SFDVKD. The V and J ends lost 4 bases and 6 bases respectively, with 13 bases between them. This CDR3 is CATSDPSSSDTQYF. The CDR3 DNA reads as TGTGCCACCAGTGACCCCTCTAGCTCGGATACGCAGTATTTT.

This clone was found a few times. The CDR3 DNA is TGTGCCAGCAGTCCAGACAGGGGTTGGGCTAATGAAAAACTGTTTTTT. Translating gives CASSPDRGWANEKLFF. The chain combines TRBV27 with TRBJ1-4; 8 bases align to TRBD1. The ends lost 5 bases at V and 3 bases at J; junction bases unmatched: 8. Germline-derived CDR1 and CDR2 are MNHEY and SMNVEV (reference sequence). The CDR3 spans 16 residues.

The rearrangement uses TRBV6-2 or TRBV6-3 and TRBJ2-7; the D gene is possibly TRBD2 (5 bases). Per the germline V gene, CDR1 is MNHEY and CDR2 is SVGEGT. CDR3 length equals 14 residues. V shed 6 bases and J shed 0 bases, with 12 bases lying between them. This CDR3 reads CASSESGNSYEQYF. DNA for the CDR3: TGTGCCAGCAGCGAGTCGGGGAACTCCTACGAGCAGTACTTC.

The chain joins TRBV5-5 to TRBJ1-5, with TRBD1 matching over 7 bases. Germline CDR1 and CDR2: SGHKS and YYEKEE (reference sequence). J gave up 4 bases and V 5 bases, and 12 bases lay outside the gene matches. CDR3 size: 16 residues. The CDR3 loop is CASSRQGNTENQPQHF. The CDR3 DNA is TGTGCCAGCAGTCGACAGGGCAATACCGAGAATCAGCCCCAGCATTTT.

The gene calls are TRBV4-3 and TRBJ2-7, with D perhaps TRBD1 (6 bases). CDR3 length: 13 amino acids. The ends were cut back, 4 bases at V and 4 bases at J, with 11 bases in the middle. Germline CDR1 is LGHNA and CDR2 is YSLEER. Here the CDR3 DNA reads TGCGCCAGCAGCCCAGGGGCCGATTACGAGCAGTACTTC. The encoded protein is CASSPGADYEQYF.

To note about this clone: At the DNA level, this CDR3 is encoded by other sequences in the same sample as well. V and J are TRBV27 and TRBJ1-6; D is ambiguous. Germline-derived CDR1 and CDR2 are MNHEY and SMNVEV (reference sequence). This CDR3 comprises 12 residues. V was trimmed by 6 bases and J by 6 bases, leaving 6 bases between them. Here the CDR3 reads CASSRVNSPLHF. CDR3 nucleotides: TGTGCCAGCAGCCGAGTTAATTCACCCCTCCACTTT.

The chain employs TRBV7-3 and TRBJ2-1; 10 positions agree with TRBD2. V was pared by 6 bases and J by 7 bases, with 9 bases of the junction left unmatched. The V gene's germline CDR1 is SGHTA and CDR2 FQGTGA. CDR3 length: 15 residues. In DNA form, the CDR3 reads TGTGCCAGCAGGGTATTAGCGGGAGGCTGGAATGAGCAGTTCTTC. It codes for CASRVLAGGWNEQFF. Full variable domain (outside the CDR3, taken from reference TRBV7-3 and TRBJ2-1): GAGVSQTPSNKVTEKGKYVELRCDPISGHTALYWYRQSLGQGPEFLIYFQGTGAADDSGLPNDRFFAVRPEGSVSTLKIQRTERGDSAVYLCASRVLAGGWNEQFFGPGTRLTVL.

The CDR3 region has the DNA TGTGCCAGCAGTGAGGGCAGGGATGGCTACACCTTC. Residues: CASSEGRDGYTF. The rearrangement joins TRBV6-1 to TRBJ1-2; D perhaps matches TRBD1 (5 bases). Germline V gene data show CDR1 as MNHNS and CDR2 as SASEGT. V lost 3 bases and J 6 bases, leaving 8 bases between the germline ends. The CDR3 contains 12 residues.

This chain joins TRBV5-8 and TRBJ1-2; no reliable D call. The CDR3 runs to 15 residues. The V end lost 2 bases, the J end lost 2 bases, and 13 bases lay between the germline ends. The germline V gene has CDR1 SGHTS and CDR2 YDEGEE. CDR3 sequence reads: CASSFRDSENYGYTF. The CDR3 DNA sequence: TGTGCCAGCAGCTTCCGGGATTCGGAAAACTATGGCTACACCTTC.

This chain links TRBV2 with TRBJ1-1; D perhaps matches TRBD1 (6 bases). The germline gives CDR1 SNHLY, CDR2 FYNNEI. The CDR3 runs to 13 residues. Trimming removed 7 bases at V and 2 bases at J, with 11 bases between. CDR3 loop: CASIWTENTEAFF. In nucleotides, the CDR3 is TGTGCCAGCATTTGGACAGAAAACACTGAAGCTTTCTTT. The complete variable domain, with remaining parts taken from reference TRBV2 and TRBJ1-1, reads EPEVTQTPSHQVTQMGQEVILRCVPISNHLYFYWYRQILGQKVEFLVSFYNNEISEKSEIFDDQFSVERPDGSNFTLKIRSTKLEDSAMYFCASIWTENTEAFFGQGTRLTVV.

CDR3 sequence reads: CASSRGTGVNTEAFF. CDR3 nucleotide sequence: TGTGCCAGTAGCAGAGGGACAGGGGTGAACACTGAAGCTTTCTTT. The V and J genes are TRBV19 and TRBJ1-1; TRBD1 matches 10 bases. After removal of 6 bases from V and 0 bases from J, the junction contained 4 bases not matched to a gene. The CDR3 has 15 amino acids. Germline CDR1 LNHDA, CDR2 SQIVND (reference sequence).

This chain links TRBV5-1 with TRBJ1-5; TRBD1 aligns across 8 bases. Trimming took 3 bases from V and 5 from J; bases not matched to a gene: 7. CDR3 length: 15 amino acids. CDR1 SGHRS and CDR2 YFSETQ come from the germline V gene. CDR3 nucleotide sequence: TGCGCCAGCAGCTCGACAGGGGATATCGATCAGCCCCAGCATTTT. It translates to CASSSTGDIDQPQHF.

The genes are TRBV4-3 and TRBJ2-7; D uncertain. This CDR3 comprises 15 residues. The germline gives CDR1 LGHNA, CDR2 YSLEER. Trimming shortened V by 0 bases and J by 2 bases, and 11 bases separated the two germline ends. This CDR3 reads CASSQDYTPAYEQYF. In nucleotides, the CDR3 is TGCGCCAGCAGCCAAGATTACACACCCGCCTACGAGCAGTACTTC.